These 28 T cell receptor beta chains came from one sample sequenced in a study of blood T cell repertoires in COVID-19. Assay used: immunoSEQ multiplex PCR; TCRdb lists only in-frame clones, some missing. Counted here are about 400,000 clones, 85% to 90% occurring once; the ten biggest clones make up approximately 1.5%. Sequenced sample: PBMCs or T cells enriched from blood (not recorded which). These receptors all stem from a woman aged 25 to 39 who had recovered from COVID-19.

The gene calls are TRBV4-1 and TRBJ2-7, with a tentative D call TRBD2 (6 bases). V shed 1 base and J shed 6 bases, with 10 bases lying between them. CDR1 is MGHRA, CDR2 YSYEKL, per germline. The CDR3 is 13 residues long. CDR3 in amino acids: CASSQAVGGEQYF. The CDR3 DNA is TGCGCCAGCAGCCAAGCGGTGGGGGGCGAGCAGTACTTC.

In DNA form, the CDR3 reads TGTGCCAGCAGCGTAGTACCGACAGGGACCACTGAAGCTTTCTTT. Translation: CASSVVPTGTTEAFF. The chain is built from TRBV9 and TRBJ1-1; 7 nucleotides agree with TRBD1. The CDR3 is 15 amino acids. In germline, CDR1 is SGDLS, CDR2 YYNGEE. V gave up 0 bases and J gave up 4 bases; unmatched junction bases: 6.

The DNA for the CDR3 is TGTGCCAGCAGTCCTCGTAGCGGGAACGGTCAGTTCTTC. The encoded protein is CASSPRSGNGQFF. The chain couples TRBV2 to TRBJ2-1; 8 bases agree with TRBD2. The ends lost 5 bases at V and 13 bases at J; junction bases unmatched: 10. The CDR3 spans 13 residues. CDR1 and CDR2 (germline): SNHLY, FYNNEI.

This chain connects TRBV25-1 to TRBJ1-4; TRBD1 matches 9 bases. This CDR3 spans 15 amino acids. Germline-derived CDR1 and CDR2 are MGHDK and SYGVNS. V was pared by 3 bases and J by 8 bases, with 7 bases of the junction left unmatched. The CDR3 region is CASSDWDRVDEKLFF. The CDR3 DNA reads as TGTGCCAGCAGTGATTGGGACAGGGTGGACGAAAAACTGTTTTTT.

In this sample, this clone turned up a few times. This chain connects TRBV7-3 to TRBJ1-1; D remains unclear. V lost 1 base and J 4 bases, leaving 10 bases between the germline ends. The CDR3 covers 14 residues. Germline V gene sequence: CDR1 SGHTA, CDR2 FQGTGA. Here the CDR3 DNA reads TGTGCCAGCAGCTTAATGCCAGAGGGCACTGAAGCTTTCTTT. Protein sequence: CASSLMPEGTEAFF.

The V gene is TRBV3-1 (or the pseudogene TRBV3-2), the J gene TRBJ1-1, with TRBD1 identical over 10 bases. Trimming removed 4 bases from V and 4 bases from J; junction bases left unmatched: 6. Germline CDR1 LGHDT, CDR2 YNNKEL (reference sequence). The CDR3 spans 15 residues. The CDR3 DNA is TGTGCCAGCAGCCCGCTACGGACAGGGGGCACTGAAGCTTTCTTT. It specifies CASSPLRTGGTEAFF.

The rearrangement uses TRBV28 and TRBJ2-1, with TRBD2 matching over 12 bases. The CDR3 has 16 residues. J was trimmed by 2 bases and V by 5 bases; bases with no gene match: 4. In germline, CDR1 is MDHEN, CDR2 SYDVKM. The CDR3 bases are TGTGCCAGCAGTCGGGCTAGCGGGAGGGCCTACAATGAGCAGTTCTTC. Translated: CASSRASGRAYNEQFF.

This clone has a handful of counts. The rearrangement joins TRBV11-1 to TRBJ2-2; TRBD2 matches at 12 bases. The germline V gene has CDR1 SGHAT and CDR2 FQDESV (reference sequence). The CDR3 is 15 residues long. Losses at the gene ends were 6 bases for V and 6 bases for J; bases not matched to a gene: 5. Here the CDR3 DNA reads TGTGCCAGCAGGCCACTAGCGGGAGGTTCCGGGGAGCTGTTTTTT. It codes for CASRPLAGGSGELFF.

The chain combines TRBV30 with TRBJ1-2; no clear D gene. Deletions cut 5 bases from V and 2 bases from J, with 15 bases between. Germline V gene data show CDR1 as GTSNPN and CDR2 as SVGIG (reference sequence). The CDR3 is 14 residues long. CDR3 in DNA: TGTGCCTGGGGGTCATACGGTCCCAACTATGGCTACACCTTC. Encoded protein: CAWGSYGPNYGYTF.

In regard to this clone: A read error may account for a junction end that differs from germline. This chain links TRBV7-7 with TRBJ2-5; 7 nucleotides line up with TRBD1. The germline V gene has CDR1 SSHAT and CDR2 FNYEAQ (reference sequence). This CDR3 region has 15 residues. DNA for the CDR3: TGTGCTAGCAGCTTAGGAGACAGGGTCCAAGAGACCCAGTACTTC. Its protein product is CASSLGDRVQETQYF.

The chain joins TRBV18 to TRBJ1-2; TRBD1 is a possible D gene (6 bases). V lost 3 bases to trimming and J lost 8 bases, with 13 bases between them. This CDR3 comprises 13 residues. Germline V gene lookup returns CDR1 KGHSH and CDR2 LQKENI. CDR3 residues: CASSPGHQLGYTF. The CDR3 coding sequence is TGTGCCAGCTCACCGGGACACCAGTTAGGCTACACCTTC.

Remarks on this clone: Mismatch with germline at one junction end may stem from a read error. The V gene is TRBV7-9, the J gene TRBJ2-1; 10 nucleotides agree with TRBD2. This CDR3 comprises 13 residues. Germline lookup yields CDR1 SEHNR and CDR2 FQNEAQ (reference sequence). The CDR3 sequence is CASSVAGGGEQFF. The CDR3 DNA follows: TGTGCCAGCAGCGTAGCGGGAGGAGGCGAGCAGTTCTTC. Filled out from reference TRBV7-9 and TRBJ2-1, the complete variable domain reads DTGVSQNPRHKITKRGQNVTFRCDPISEHNRLYWYRQTLGQGPEFLTYFQNEAQLEKSRLLSDRFSAERPKGSFSTLEIQRTEQGDSAMYLCASSVAGGGEQFFGPGTRLTVL.

This clone was seen only once. This chain uses TRBV7-9 with TRBJ1-2, with a possible D match to TRBD1 (5 bases). This CDR3 is built from 13 residues. Germline CDR1 and CDR2: SEHNR and FQNEAQ (reference sequence). The V end lost 5 bases, the J end lost 3 bases, and 10 bases lay between the germline ends. This CDR3 is CASSIGGYYGYTF. CDR3 coding DNA: TGTGCCAGCAGCATCGGGGGGTACTATGGCTACACCTTC.

The chain has TRBV7-2 and TRBJ1-2, with 7 bases lining up with TRBD1. CDR3 length: 13 amino acids. Germline V gives CDR1 SGHTA, CDR2 FQGNSA. V dropped 5 bases and J dropped 10; count of bases not matched to a gene: 10. CDR3 residues: CASSSRQGFFYTF. Here the CDR3 DNA reads TGTGCCAGCAGCAGCCGACAGGGCTTCTTCTACACCTTC.

The V call is TRBV6-5, the J call TRBJ2-2; TRBD1 aligns across 9 bases. V was clipped by 6 bases and J by 1 base; unmatched bases: 3. The CDR3 runs to 15 residues. Germline CDR1 MNHEY, CDR2 SVGAGI. CDR3 nucleotides: TGTGCCAGCAGGAAGGACAGGGGGAACACCGGGGAGCTGTTTTTT. Its translation: CASRKDRGNTGELFF.

The chain links TRBV19 to TRBJ2-7; 7 bases map to TRBD1. With V trimmed by 3 bases and J by 2 bases, 4 bases remained unmatched. Germline assignment: CDR1 LNHDA and CDR2 SQIVND (reference sequence). The CDR3 is 14 residues long. The CDR3 sequence is CASSMGTAAYEQYF. For the CDR3, the DNA is TGTGCCAGTAGTATGGGGACAGCCGCCTACGAGCAGTACTTC.

CDR3 nucleotides: TGTGCCAGCAGAGGAGGGACAGGGAGTTTTTCTTTTGGCAATCAGCCCCAGCATTTT. It specifies CASRGGTGSFSFGNQPQHF. V gene TRBV6-4 combines with J gene TRBJ1-5; 9 nucleotides agree with TRBD1. Germline V gene lookup returns CDR1 MRHNA and CDR2 SNTAGT. CDR3 length: 19 amino acids. With V trimmed by 6 bases and J by 2 bases, 17 bases remained unmatched.

This chain joins TRBV3-1 (or the pseudogene TRBV3-2) and TRBJ1-5; a weak D match, TRBD1 (5 bases). The CDR3 covers 12 residues. V shed 3 bases and J shed 7 bases, with 7 bases lying between them. CDR1 is LGHDT, CDR2 YNNKEL, per germline (reference sequence). The CDR3 region has the DNA TGTGCCAGCAGCCAGGGGGGGCAGCCCCAGCATTTT. Protein: CASSQGGQPQHF.

In the case of this clone: Other nucleotide sequences from this sample produce the same CDR3. CDR3 in amino acids: CASSLGGGSEETQYF. DNA for the CDR3: TGTGCCAGCAGCTTAGGCGGGGGGAGTGAAGAGACCCAGTACTTC. The V gene is TRBV7-3, the J gene TRBJ2-5, with 8 bases aligning to TRBD2. The CDR3 runs 15 residues. Trimming took 2 bases from V and 3 from J; bases not matched to a gene: 5. Germline V lookup: CDR1 SGHTA, CDR2 FQGTGA.

The chain joins TRBV7-9 to TRBJ1-4, with TRBD1 matching over 7 bases. The J segment lost 5 bases and the V segment lost 2 bases, leaving 8 bases of the junction unmatched. The germline V gene encodes CDR1 SEHNR and CDR2 FQNEAQ (reference sequence). The CDR3 extends over 16 amino acids. The CDR3, as DNA: TGTGCCAGCAGCTTAAGTCGTGACAGGGCGAATGAAAAACTGTTTTTT. Translated: CASSLSRDRANEKLFF.

This chain connects TRBV5-1 to TRBJ2-2; TRBD1 matches at 7 bases. From germline, CDR1 is SGHRS and CDR2 YFSETQ. With 5 bases clipped from V and 1 base from J, the junction kept 8 bases outside the gene matches. The CDR3 has 16 amino acids. The CDR3 sequence: CASRSTGTVNTGELFF. The DNA of the CDR3 is TGCGCCAGCAGATCTACCGGGACAGTGAACACCGGGGAGCTGTTTTTT.

The chain couples TRBV27 to TRBJ2-1; 16 bases align to TRBD2. Germline V gene data show CDR1 as MNHEY and CDR2 as SMNVEV (reference sequence). The CDR3 runs 18 residues. Germline trimming cut 6 bases from V and 8 bases from J; bases unmatched to any gene: 13. The CDR3 loop is CASSLPGLAGGPVDEQFF. CDR3 nucleotides: TGTGCCAGCAGCCTTCCGGGACTAGCGGGAGGGCCTGTCGATGAGCAGTTCTTC.

The V and J genes are TRBV27 and TRBJ1-5; 7 bases agree with TRBD1. V was clipped by 4 bases and J by 0 bases; unmatched bases: 6. The CDR3 is 16 amino acids. Germline CDR1 reads MNHEY; CDR2 reads SMNVEV (reference sequence). Written as DNA, the CDR3 is TGTGCCAGCAGTTCCTGGACAGGCGCTAGCAATCAGCCCCAGCATTTT. It encodes CASSSWTGASNQPQHF.

Only one count was recorded for this clone. This chain links TRBV19 with TRBJ2-5; D perhaps matches TRBD1 (5 bases). Germline loops: CDR1 LNHDA, CDR2 SQIVND (reference sequence). This CDR3 region has 14 residues. The ends were cut back, 8 bases at V and 4 bases at J, with 17 bases in the middle. The CDR3, as DNA: TGTGCCAGTTGCCAGACTGTAGGGGCAGAGACCCAGTACTTC. It translates to CASCQTVGAETQYF.

The rearrangement joins TRBV24-1 to TRBJ2-1, with 8 bases matching TRBD2. The CDR3 has 16 amino acids. Trimming cost V 1 base and J 7 bases; bases outside gene matches: 8. Germline V gives CDR1 KGHDR, CDR2 SFDVKD. In DNA, the CDR3 is TGTGCCACCAGTGATTTTCGAGCGGGAGAGGGTAATGAGCAGTTCTTC. It is translated as CATSDFRAGEGNEQFF.

The CDR3 bases are TGTGCCATCCAATCCCCGACAGGGTGGGCCGGGGAGCTGTTTTTT. Residues: CAIQSPTGWAGELFF. The rearrangement joins TRBV7-2 to TRBJ2-2; 7 bases are shared with TRBD1. The CDR3 is 15 amino acids. Losses at the gene ends were 10 bases for V and 6 bases for J; bases not matched to a gene: 14. Germline CDR1 SGHTA, CDR2 FQGNSA.

The chain uses TRBV11-2 and TRBJ2-4; TRBD1 is a possible D gene (5 bases). CDR1 SGHAT and CDR2 FQNNGV come from the germline V gene. The CDR3 runs to 17 residues. The V end was cut by 1 base, the J end by 3 bases, with 16 bases between. For the CDR3, the DNA is TGTGCCAGCAGCTTAGTCCCCAGCAGGGCCTACAAAAACATTCAGTACTTC. Its translation is CASSLVPSRAYKNIQYF.

This sequence joins TRBV28 and TRBJ2-7, with a tentative D call TRBD1 (6 bases). Germline values: CDR1 MDHEN, CDR2 SYDVKM. The ends were cut back, 9 bases at V and 3 bases at J, with 12 bases in the middle. CDR3 size: 12 residues. CDR3 sequence reads: CASMSGVYEQYF. CDR3 DNA sequence: TGTGCCAGTATGTCAGGGGTCTACGAGCAGTACTTC.